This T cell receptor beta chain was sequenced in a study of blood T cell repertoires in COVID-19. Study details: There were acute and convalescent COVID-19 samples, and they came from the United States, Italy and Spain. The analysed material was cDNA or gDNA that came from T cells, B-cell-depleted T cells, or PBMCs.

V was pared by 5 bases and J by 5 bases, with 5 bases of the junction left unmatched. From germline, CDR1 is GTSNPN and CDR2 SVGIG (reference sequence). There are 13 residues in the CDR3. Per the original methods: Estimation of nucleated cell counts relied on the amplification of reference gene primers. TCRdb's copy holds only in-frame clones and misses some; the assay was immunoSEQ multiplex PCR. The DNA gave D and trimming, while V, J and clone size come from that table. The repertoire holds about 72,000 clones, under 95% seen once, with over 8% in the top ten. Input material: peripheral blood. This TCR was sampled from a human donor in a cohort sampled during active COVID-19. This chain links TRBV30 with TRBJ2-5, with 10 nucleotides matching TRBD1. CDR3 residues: CAWDRGLLETQYF. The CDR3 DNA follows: TGTGCCTGGGACAGGGGGCTGCTGGAGACCCAGTACTTC. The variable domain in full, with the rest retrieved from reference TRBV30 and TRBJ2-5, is SQTIHQWPATLVQPVGSPLSLECTVEGTSNPNLYWYRQAAGRGLQLLFYSVGIGQISSEVPQNLSASRPQDRQFILSSKKLLLSDSGFYLCAWDRGLLETQYFGPGTRLLVL.